The 29 T cell receptor beta chains given below trace back to one sample, sequenced in a study of blood T cell repertoires in COVID-19. Only in-frame clones appear in the TCRdb table, and some are missing; sequencing was by immunoSEQ multiplex PCR. The sample holds 40,000 to 50,000 clones, around four fifths seen once. The specimen sequenced was peripheral blood. The receptors derive from a man aged 45 to 65 with active COVID-19.

The V and J genes are TRBV18 and TRBJ1-6; TRBD1 aligns across 8 bases. V lost 5 bases to trimming and J lost 10 bases; unmatched junction nucleotides: 7. CDR3 length equals 14 residues. Germline V gives CDR1 KGHSH, CDR2 LQKENI. The CDR3 reads CASSSAGGDSPLHF. In DNA, the CDR3 is TGTGCCAGCTCATCGGCAGGGGGCGACTCACCCCTCCACTTT.

This clone has only one observation. The chain has TRBV10-3 and TRBJ1-5, with a weak D call TRBD1 (6 bases). The CDR3 has 13 residues. The germline V gene encodes CDR1 ENHRY and CDR2 SYGVKD. The V end was cut by 10 bases, the J end by 1 base, with 11 bases between. Here the CDR3 reads CATQGSSNQPQHF. The CDR3 nucleotides are TGTGCCACGCAGGGGTCGAGCAATCAGCCCCAGCATTTT.

The V call is TRBV11-3, the J call TRBJ1-4, with TRBD1 matching 7 bases. CDR1 is SGHNT, CDR2 YENEEA, per germline. V was clipped by 4 bases and J by 3 bases; unmatched bases: 8. The CDR3 is 16 amino acids. CDR3 in amino acids: CASSSATGEANEKLFF. In DNA, the CDR3 is TGTGCCAGCAGCTCCGCCACAGGGGAGGCTAATGAAAAACTGTTTTTT.

The rearrangement uses TRBV18 and TRBJ2-2; 7 bases line up with TRBD2. V lost 3 bases, J lost 0 bases, and 4 bases stayed unmatched. The CDR3 is 16 amino acids. Looked up from germline, CDR1 is KGHSH and CDR2 is LQKENI. The CDR3 bases are TGTGCCAGCTCACCCTTAGGACTAGCGAACACCGGGGAGCTGTTTTTT. Its protein product is CASSPLGLANTGELFF. The variable domain in full, completed from reference TRBV18 and TRBJ2-2, reads NAGVMQNPRHLVRRRGQEARLRCSPMKGHSHVYWYRQLPEEGLKFMVYLQKENIIDESGMPKERFSAEFPKEGPSILRIQQVVRGDSAAYFCASSPLGLANTGELFFGEGSRLTVL.

This chain links TRBV29-1 with TRBJ2-7; TRBD1 matches 7 bases. Germline assignment: CDR1 SQVTM and CDR2 ANQGSEA. Unmatched junction bases numbered 7, after V lost 4 bases and J lost 1 base. The CDR3 runs to 14 residues. Here the CDR3 reads CSVARGKESYEQYF. CDR3 DNA sequence: TGCAGCGTTGCCAGGGGGAAAGAGTCCTACGAGCAGTACTTC.

The V and J genes are TRBV10-3 and TRBJ2-1; tentative D call: TRBD2 (5 bases). Trimming pared 5 bases from V and 1 base from J, leaving 24 bases between. The CDR3 sequence is 19 residues long. The germline V gene has CDR1 ENHRY and CDR2 SYGVKD. The CDR3 coding sequence is TGTGCCATCAGTTCTTCGACTTCCTTTAGGAGACTATCCTACAATGAGCAGTTCTTC. Its protein product is CAISSSTSFRRLSYNEQFF.

V usage is TRBV5-1 and J usage is TRBJ1-5, with a tentative D call TRBD1 (5 bases). V was shortened by 0 bases and J by 6 bases, with 13 bases between the two germline ends. CDR1 is SGHRS, CDR2 YFSETQ, per germline. This CDR3 comprises 15 residues. CDR3 residues: CASSLDGRDGQPQHF. The CDR3 DNA reads as TGCGCCAGCAGCTTGGACGGGCGGGACGGTCAGCCCCAGCATTTT.

This chain links TRBV25-1 with TRBJ2-3; 8 bases map to TRBD1. Trimming took 8 bases from V and 3 from J; bases not matched to a gene: 10. The CDR3 contains 15 residues. CDR1 is MGHDK, CDR2 SYGVNS, per germline. For the CDR3, the DNA is TGTGCCAGCGGGAGGACCAGGGGGCCGACAGATACGCAGTATTTT. Protein: CASGRTRGPTDTQYF.

CDR3 in DNA: TGTGCCAGCAGCTTAGAGGTTTTTTTTGGCGCAGGGGGCGTCGAGCAGTACTTC. The encoded protein is CASSLEVFFGAGGVEQYF. The gene calls are TRBV7-9 and TRBJ2-7; 8 positions agree with TRBD1. CDR3 length equals 18 residues. Germline CDR1 SEHNR, CDR2 FQNEAQ (reference sequence). V was pared by 1 base and J by 6 bases, with 17 bases of the junction left unmatched.

J is TRBJ2-5 and V is TRBV5-1; 12 bases are a match to TRBD2. CDR3 length equals 16 residues. Per the germline V gene, CDR1 is SGHRS and CDR2 is YFSETQ. V lost 2 bases to trimming and J lost 2 bases; unmatched junction nucleotides: 4. The CDR3 sequence is CASSLLAGGPQETQYF. The CDR3 nucleotides read TGCGCCAGCAGCTTACTAGCGGGGGGACCTCAAGAGACCCAGTACTTC.

This sequence joins TRBV30 and TRBJ1-2, with D possibly being TRBD1 (5 bases). CDR3 length equals 11 residues. V shed 2 bases and J shed 7 bases, with 8 bases lying between them. Per the germline V gene, CDR1 is GTSNPN and CDR2 is SVGIG (reference sequence). The CDR3 nucleotides read TGTGCCTGGAGTTGGGGGGGTGGCTACACCTTC. It specifies CAWSWGGGYTF.

The V and J genes are TRBV7-2 and TRBJ1-3, with 7 bases matching TRBD1. This CDR3 has 15 amino acids. Germline CDR1 and CDR2: SGHTA and FQGNSA. The V gene end was trimmed by 5 bases and the J gene end by 0 bases; junction bases not matched to a gene: 4. The CDR3 DNA reads TGTGCCAGCAGCACCGGGACAGTCTCTGGAAACACCATATATTTT. Protein product: CASSTGTVSGNTIYF.

The rearrangement joins TRBV30 to TRBJ1-2; D is ambiguous. Looked up from germline, CDR1 is GTSNPN and CDR2 is SVGIG (reference sequence). CDR3 size: 14 residues. Deletions cut 8 bases from V and 0 bases from J, with 16 bases between. CDR3 bases: TGTGCCAGATCCGAAGCGTTAGCTAACTATGGCTACACCTTC. Its protein is CARSEALANYGYTF.

The chain couples TRBV12-3 or TRBV12-4 to TRBJ2-7; D might be TRBD1 (6 bases). This CDR3 has 13 residues. With 0 bases removed from V and 6 bases from J, the gap between germline ends came to 9 bases. CDR3 bases: TGTGCCAGCAGTTTAGCACGGACAGCCGAGCAGTACTTC. It codes for CASSLARTAEQYF.

The chain recombines TRBV6-5 with TRBJ2-7; TRBD2 aligns across 10 bases. J lost 4 bases, V lost 6 bases, and 3 bases had no gene match. The germline V gene encodes CDR1 MNHEY and CDR2 SVGAGI. CDR3 length: 13 amino acids. The chain's CDR3 is CASRPSGRYEQYF. The CDR3, as DNA: TGTGCCAGCAGGCCTAGCGGGAGATACGAGCAGTACTTC.

J is TRBJ2-1 and V is TRBV5-1; D is perhaps TRBD1 (6 bases). Trimming stripped 2 bases from V and 4 bases from J, with 13 bases between. Germline loops: CDR1 SGHRS, CDR2 YFSETQ. This CDR3 comprises 15 residues. The CDR3 is CASSLTGRIYNEQFF. CDR3 nucleotide sequence: TGCGCCAGCAGCTTAACAGGGCGAATATACAATGAGCAGTTCTTC. Full variable domain (remainder filled in from reference TRBV5-1 and TRBJ2-1): KAGVTQTPRYLIKTRGQQVTLSCSPISGHRSVSWYQQTPGQGLQFLFEYFSETQRNKGNFPGRFSGRQFSNSRSEMNVSTLELGDSALYLCASSLTGRIYNEQFFGPGTRLTVL.

The V call is TRBV27, the J call TRBJ2-1; 14 bases are shared with TRBD2. The CDR3 contains 16 residues. Germline V gene lookup returns CDR1 MNHEY and CDR2 SMNVEV (reference sequence). The ends lost 4 bases at V and 7 bases at J; junction bases unmatched: 6. CDR3 amino acids: CASSSSTSGRGNEQFF. The CDR3 DNA follows: TGTGCCAGCAGTTCCTCGACTAGCGGGAGGGGGAATGAGCAGTTCTTC.

The chain has TRBV6-5 and TRBJ2-7; a possible D gene is TRBD2 (6 bases). Germline V gene lookup returns CDR1 MNHEY and CDR2 SVGAGI. V lost 6 bases, J lost 2 bases, and 14 bases lay in between. CDR3 length: 14 residues. CDR3 sequence (DNA): TGTGCCAGCAGGTCGGGAGCCCTTACCTACGAGCAGTACTTC. Encoded protein: CASRSGALTYEQYF.

The gene calls are TRBV5-1 and TRBJ2-7, with D possibly TRBD2 on 6 matching bases. CDR1 and CDR2 from the germline V gene are SGHRS and YFSETQ. Trimming stripped 4 bases from V and 4 bases from J, with 9 bases between. The CDR3 has 12 residues. The CDR3 DNA sequence: TGCGCCAGCAGCGGAGGGGAGTACGAGCAGTACTTC. This encodes CASSGGEYEQYF. Looking up the rest from reference TRBV5-1 and TRBJ2-7 gives the full variable domain: KAGVTQTPRYLIKTRGQQVTLSCSPISGHRSVSWYQQTPGQGLQFLFEYFSETQRNKGNFPGRFSGRQFSNSRSEMNVSTLELGDSALYLCASSGGEYEQYFGPGTRLTVT.

The J gene is TRBJ2-7, the V gene TRBV5-5; 8 positions match TRBD1. The V and J ends lost 0 bases and 5 bases, in that order; junction bases with no gene match: 7. This CDR3 region has 15 residues. The germline V gene has CDR1 SGHKS and CDR2 YYEKEE (reference sequence). CDR3: CASSLGETGVHEQYF. As DNA, the CDR3 is TGTGCCAGCAGCTTGGGTGAGACAGGGGTCCACGAGCAGTACTTC.

Turning to this clone: This CDR3 is also generated by other DNA sequences in the sample. The chain carries TRBV3-1 (or the pseudogene TRBV3-2) and TRBJ1-4; 8 bases fit TRBD1. J lost 5 bases, V lost 3 bases, and 5 bases had no gene match. There are 15 residues in the CDR3. The V gene's germline CDR1 is LGHDT and CDR2 YNNKEL (reference sequence). Written as DNA, the CDR3 is TGTGCCAGCAGCCAGGCGGGGACAGGAAATGAAAAACTGTTTTTT. This sequence encodes CASSQAGTGNEKLFF.

The chain joins TRBV28 to TRBJ1-1; 7 bases align to TRBD1. From germline, CDR1 is MDHEN and CDR2 SYDVKM. The CDR3 is 13 amino acids. V trimming: 10 bases; J trimming: 1 base; junction bases outside the gene matches: 6. The CDR3 sequence is CAIWGQKNTEAFF. The CDR3 nucleotides read TGTGCCATTTGGGGACAGAAGAACACTGAAGCTTTCTTT. Using reference TRBV28 and TRBJ1-1 for the parts outside the CDR3, the full variable domain is DVKVTQSSRYLVKRTGEKVFLECVQDMDHENMFWYRQDPGLGLRLIYFSYDVKMKEKGDIPEGYSVSREKKERFSLILESASTNQTSMYLCAIWGQKNTEAFFGQGTRLTVV.

The V call is TRBV30, the J call TRBJ2-1, with a tentative D call TRBD2 (6 bases). V gave up 0 bases and J gave up 1 base, with 10 bases separating them. In germline, CDR1 is GTSNPN, CDR2 SVGIG (reference sequence). The CDR3 length is 15 residues. The CDR3 loop is CAWSVLATSYNEQFF. Here the CDR3 DNA reads TGTGCCTGGAGTGTTCTAGCGACATCCTACAATGAGCAGTTCTTC.

The V gene is TRBV18, the J gene TRBJ2-5; 7 nucleotides align to TRBD1. CDR3 length equals 15 residues. The J segment lost 5 bases and the V segment lost 3 bases, leaving 9 bases of the junction unmatched. The germline V gene has CDR1 KGHSH and CDR2 LQKENI. CDR3 bases: TGTGCCAGCTCACCGCCCGGGACAGCTCTGGAGACCCAGTACTTC. Protein: CASSPPGTALETQYF.

This chain uses TRBV13 with TRBJ1-4, with D tentatively TRBD1 (6 bases). The CDR3 is 16 amino acids. V was trimmed by 3 bases and J by 5 bases, leaving 16 bases between them. Germline V lookup: CDR1 PRHDT, CDR2 FYEKMQ (reference sequence). The CDR3, as DNA: TGTGCCAGCAGCTTGGGGTACCGGGACATGAATGAAAAACTGTTTTTT. Its protein is CASSLGYRDMNEKLFF.

The rearrangement uses TRBV14 and TRBJ2-5; possibly TRBD2 for D (5 bases). This CDR3 is 14 amino acids long. CDR1 SGHDN and CDR2 FVKESK come from the germline V gene. V was shortened by 4 bases and J by 5 bases, with 14 bases between the two germline ends. The CDR3 DNA reads as TGTGCCAGCAGCCGAGCGGAGAGGTGGGAGACCCAGTACTTC. Translated, it gives CASSRAERWETQYF.

The chain employs TRBV10-3 and TRBJ2-1, with 8 positions matching TRBD2. The CDR3 length is 15 residues. V trimming: 0 bases; J trimming: 4 bases; junction bases outside the gene matches: 2. Germline loops: CDR1 ENHRY, CDR2 SYGVKD. The CDR3 DNA sequence: TGTGCCATCAGTGAGTCCGGGGGGGGTTACAATGAGCAGTTCTTC. Encoded protein: CAISESGGGYNEQFF.

The chain couples TRBV28 to TRBJ2-5, with 12 bases that match TRBD2. The junction had 8 bases not matched to a gene; V was cut back by 5 bases and J by 4 bases. This CDR3 spans 16 amino acids. Germline V gene data show CDR1 as MDHEN and CDR2 as SYDVKM. DNA of the CDR3: TGTGCCAGCAGTACACAGACTAGCGGGAGTGGAGAGACCCAGTACTTC. It translates to CASSTQTSGSGETQYF.

The V gene is TRBV11-3, the J gene TRBJ2-3; the D gene is possibly TRBD1 (7 bases). The germline V and J ends were trimmed by 5 bases and 4 bases, with 16 bases remaining between them. The CDR3 runs to 15 residues. CDR1 and CDR2 (germline): SGHNT, YENEEA. The CDR3 DNA sequence: TGTGCCAGCAGCCAACCAGGGGGGCGCCCAGATACGCAGTATTTT. Its translation: CASSQPGGRPDTQYF.